The sequence of this TCR beta chain was determined in a study of blood T cell repertoires in COVID-19 (TCRdb year 2020). For context, the study as a whole: Samples from collaborators originated in the United States, Italy and Spain and spanned both the acute and convalescent phases of COVID-19. The prospective study material was composed of cDNA or gDNA derived from T cells, B-cell-depleted T cells, or PBMCs. A de-identified subject ID, COVID-19 status, age in years and sex were almost always included in the sample metadata. A freely available public database, intended as a resource for researchers studying the immune response to SARS-CoV-2, is where the repertoires were released. Where available, HLA class I and class II types were taken from metadata supplied by the sample provider and were not determined by assay-based typing. Subjects who had been exposed to COVID-19, were actively infected with it, or had recovered from it provided the deeply sampled blood TCRbeta repertoires that made up the dataset. Samples came from the ongoing ImmuneRACE study (first 160 participants) plus 1,254 subjects from 6 global collaborators.

TCRbeta CDR3 regions were amplified from genomic DNA using the immunoSEQ Assay, a bias-controlled multiplex PCR. Regarding the original processing steps: Nucleated cell counts per sample were estimated from amplification of reference gene primers within the assay. Sequence reads were collapsed and filtered to measure the absolute abundance of every unique TCRbeta CDR3 rearrangement. For each sample, productive Simpson clonality was calculated as the square root of Simpson's diversity index across productive rearrangements. TCRdb stores this immuneACCESS table with in-frame sequences only. Part of the clones is absent; in the studies checked, under half of the shortfall reflects unresolved V genes, and no reason is known for the rest. The D gene and trimming were derived from the DNA, and the V and J assignments and clone size from that table. This sample gives around 260,000 clones in total; over 80% of them show up just once. Of the sample, 9.5% to 13% is held by the ten largest clones.

With regard to this clone: Which antigen it targets is not known. Base qualities are missing; no much larger clone stands one base away.

One collaborating source in Seattle enrolled patients while the patients were actively infected and followed the patients over time throughout the course of disease. Whole blood was collected in K2EDTA tubes by collaborating institutions according to the institutions' own protocols. Collaborator samples were shipped for TCRbeta analysis as frozen whole blood, isolated PBMCs, or DNA extracted from either sample type. Here is what the overall study found, with its caveats: Clinical and demographic metadata were provided uncurated, with the amount varying by source and participant.

The TCR was taken from a woman between 65 and 79 years old with COVID-19, enrolled during active disease. The sequenced sample consisted of peripheral blood.

The CDR3 region reads CASSFGASSYNEQFF. DNA sequence: TGCGCCAGCAGCTTTGGAGCTAGCTCCTACAATGAGCAGTTCTTC. The chain is encoded by TRBV5-1 joined to TRBJ2-1; no D gene is confidently identified. CDR1 SGHRS and CDR2 YFSETQ were looked up in the germline V gene. Inclusive of the bounding cysteine and phenylalanine, the CDR3 is 15 residues long. Just CDR3 DNA is preserved here, 45 bases in frame from base 1. Relative to germline, V is 2 bases shorter and J is 0 bases shorter, with 9 bases between their ends.